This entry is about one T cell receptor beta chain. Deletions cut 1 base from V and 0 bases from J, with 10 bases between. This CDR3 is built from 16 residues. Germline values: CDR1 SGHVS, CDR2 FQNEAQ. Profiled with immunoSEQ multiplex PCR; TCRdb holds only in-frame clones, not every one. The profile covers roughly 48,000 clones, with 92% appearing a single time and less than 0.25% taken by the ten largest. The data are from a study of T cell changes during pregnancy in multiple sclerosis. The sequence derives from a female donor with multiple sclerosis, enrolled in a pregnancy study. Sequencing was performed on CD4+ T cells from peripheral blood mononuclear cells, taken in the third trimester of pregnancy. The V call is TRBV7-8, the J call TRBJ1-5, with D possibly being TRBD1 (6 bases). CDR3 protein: CASSLVQGRSNQPQHF. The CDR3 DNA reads TGTGCCAGCAGCTTAGTACAGGGACGTAGCAATCAGCCCCAGCATTTT.